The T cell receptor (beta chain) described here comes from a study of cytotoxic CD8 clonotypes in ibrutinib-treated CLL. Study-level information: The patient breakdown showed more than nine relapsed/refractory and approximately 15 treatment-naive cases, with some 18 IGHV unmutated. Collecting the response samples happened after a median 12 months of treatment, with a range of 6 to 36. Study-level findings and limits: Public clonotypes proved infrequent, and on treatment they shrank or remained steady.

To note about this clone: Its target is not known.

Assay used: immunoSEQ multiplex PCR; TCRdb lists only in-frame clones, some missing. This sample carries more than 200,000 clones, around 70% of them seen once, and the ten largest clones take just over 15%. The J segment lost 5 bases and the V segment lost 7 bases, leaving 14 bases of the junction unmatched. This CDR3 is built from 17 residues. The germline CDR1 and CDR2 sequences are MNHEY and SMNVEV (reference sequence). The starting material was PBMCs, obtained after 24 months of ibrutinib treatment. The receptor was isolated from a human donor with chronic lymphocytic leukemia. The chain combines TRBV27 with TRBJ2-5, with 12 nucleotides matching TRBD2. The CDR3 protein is CASTKARLAGDRETQYF. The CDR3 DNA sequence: TGTGCCAGCACCAAGGCTAGACTAGCGGGAGACCGCGAGACCCAGTACTTC.